The next 22 T cell receptor beta chains were all read from a single sample in a study of T cell changes during pregnancy in multiple sclerosis. Clones were sequenced by immunoSEQ multiplex PCR, and TCRdb holds only the in-frame ones, with some missing. Of about 100,000 clones in the sample, roughly 93% were seen once. The sequences come from peripheral blood, collected before pregnancy. These receptors originate from a female donor with multiple sclerosis, enrolled in a pregnancy study.

The chain joins TRBV10-3 to TRBJ2-7, with a tentative D call TRBD1 (7 bases). The V end was cut by 0 bases, the J end by 0 bases, with 12 bases between. From germline, CDR1 is ENHRY and CDR2 SYGVKD. The length of the CDR3 is 16 residues. DNA for the CDR3: TGTGCCATCAGTGAGTCCGGGGGACAGCTCTCCTACGAGCAGTACTTC. Its protein is CAISESGGQLSYEQYF.

The rearrangement uses TRBV2 and TRBJ2-7; D remains ambiguous. Trimming took 6 bases from V and 3 from J, leaving 12 bases between them. The CDR3 spans 13 residues. The germline gives CDR1 SNHLY, CDR2 FYNNEI. The CDR3 loop reads CASSSAYYYEQYF. CDR3 in DNA: TGTGCCAGCAGCTCCGCGTATTACTACGAGCAGTACTTC.

This chain links TRBV30 with TRBJ1-5; 7 bases match TRBD1. V was clipped by 5 bases and J by 6 bases; unmatched bases: 7. The CDR3 has 13 amino acids. In germline, CDR1 is GTSNPN, CDR2 SVGIG (reference sequence). The CDR3 loop is CAWGKGGGQPQHF. The CDR3 DNA is TGTGCCTGGGGAAAAGGGGGCGGTCAGCCCCAGCATTTT.

The V gene is TRBV14, the J gene TRBJ1-2; 8 nucleotides line up with TRBD1. V shed 4 bases and J 7 bases; nucleotides not matched to a gene: 8. Germline CDR1 SGHDN, CDR2 FVKESK. The CDR3 contains 14 residues. In nucleotides, the CDR3 is TGTGCCAGCAGCCCGAGACAGGGGTGGTTTGGCTACACCTTC. Translation gives CASSPRQGWFGYTF.

The gene calls are TRBV19 and TRBJ1-5; weak D call: TRBD1 (5 bases). From germline, CDR1 is LNHDA and CDR2 SQIVND (reference sequence). The CDR3 has 16 residues. V was pared by 4 bases and J by 0 bases, with 13 bases between. The CDR3: CASSRQGSYSNQPQHF. CDR3 bases: TGTGCCAGTAGTAGGCAGGGCTCCTATAGCAATCAGCCCCAGCATTTT.

The genes are TRBV9 and TRBJ1-2, with D unclear. The germline CDR1 and CDR2 sequences are SGDLS and YYNGEE. The CDR3 extends over 11 amino acids. V was pared by 3 bases and J by 5 bases, with 5 bases between. CDR3 sequence reads: CASSALYGYTF. The CDR3 DNA reads as TGTGCCAGCAGCGCTCTATATGGCTACACCTTC.

The chain employs TRBV7-6 and TRBJ2-3, with 8 bases lining up with TRBD1. Germline CDR1 SGHVS, CDR2 FNYEAQ. The CDR3 consists of 17 residues. The V segment lost 4 bases and the J segment 0 bases; nucleotides outside the gene matches: 9. CDR3 region: CASSSGTGGFSTDTQYF. As DNA, the CDR3 is TGTGCCAGCAGCTCTGGGACAGGCGGTTTTAGCACAGATACGCAGTATTTT.

The V call is TRBV28, the J call TRBJ2-7; 7 bases agree with TRBD1. The CDR3 is made up of 15 amino acids. Trimming cost V 6 bases and J 0 bases; bases outside gene matches: 8. Germline V CDR1 and CDR2: MDHEN, SYDVKM. CDR3 bases: TGTGCCAGCAGCGATCGGGGACAGACCTCCTACGAGCAGTACTTC. It is translated as CASSDRGQTSYEQYF.

The genes are TRBV28 and TRBJ2-7; 10 positions agree with TRBD1. Trimming cost V 6 bases and J 2 bases; bases outside gene matches: 7. Per germline, CDR1 MDHEN and CDR2 SYDVKM. This CDR3 has 15 amino acids. In nucleotides, the CDR3 is TGTGCCAGCAGACTACCCGGGACAGGGGCCTACGAGCAGTACTTC. This encodes CASRLPGTGAYEQYF.

The chain carries TRBV15 and TRBJ2-7, with D perhaps TRBD1 (8 bases). The germline CDR1 and CDR2 sequences are LNHNV and YYDKDF (reference sequence). This CDR3 contains 15 residues. V was clipped by 0 bases and J by 6 bases, with 15 bases between them. CDR3 in amino acids: CATSRDRQGRAEQYF. CDR3 nucleotides: TGTGCCACCAGCAGAGACCGACAGGGGAGGGCCGAGCAGTACTTC.

Note on this clone: The sample carries other DNA sequences with the same CDR3. V gene TRBV5-1 combines with J gene TRBJ2-7, with D possibly matching TRBD2 (6 bases). Between the trimmed V and J ends, which lost 0 bases and 6 bases, there was a span of 7 bases. Germline V gene data show CDR1 as SGHRS and CDR2 as YFSETQ. The CDR3 is made up of 12 amino acids. The CDR3 nucleotides read TGCGCCAGCAGCTTGGCCGGGGGCGAGCAGTACTTC. Its translation is CASSLAGGEQYF.

The chain carries TRBV4-3 and TRBJ2-7; 9 bases are shared with TRBD2. With 0 bases clipped from V and 4 bases from J, the junction kept 19 bases outside the gene matches. The CDR3 contains 20 residues. CDR1 LGHNA and CDR2 YSLEER come from the germline V gene. CDR3 in amino acids: CASSQDRPAGGQSGVYEQYF. The CDR3 DNA reads as TGCGCCAGCAGCCAAGATCGGCCAGCGGGAGGTCAAAGTGGGGTTTACGAGCAGTACTTC.

The V and J genes are TRBV21-1 and TRBJ1-2; TRBD1, the D gene given by the table, was not confirmed from the DNA. TRBV21-1 is tagged as a pseudogene. The length of the CDR3 is 14 residues. The CDR3 protein is CASSNNSFNYGYTF. The CDR3 coding sequence is TGTGCCAGCAGCAACAACAGCTTCAACTATGGCTACACCTTC.

This chain connects TRBV29-1 to TRBJ2-1; 9 bases fit TRBD1. Germline V gives CDR1 SQVTM, CDR2 ANQGSEA. Trimming cost V 6 bases and J 7 bases; bases outside gene matches: 7. The CDR3 is 13 residues long. CDR3: CSVDDRGANEQFF. The CDR3 region has the DNA TGCAGCGTGGACGACAGGGGGGCAAATGAGCAGTTCTTC.

This chain links TRBV4-2 with TRBJ2-1; the match to TRBD2 covers 10 bases. Germline V gene sequence: CDR1 LGHNA, CDR2 YNFKEQ. The CDR3 sequence is 19 residues long. With 3 bases clipped from V and 1 base from J, the junction kept 12 bases outside the gene matches. The CDR3 DNA reads as TGTGCCAGCAGCCAGGATTATAGCGGGAGGACAATGTCCTACAATGAGCAGTTCTTC. Protein: CASSQDYSGRTMSYNEQFF.

CDR3 in DNA: TGTGCCAGCAGCTTAAGGGACAGGGGAGGTAATGAAAAACTGTTTTTT. This translates into CASSLRDRGGNEKLFF. V is TRBV9 and J is TRBJ1-4, with 10 bases that match TRBD1. J lost 4 bases, V lost 4 bases, and 7 bases had no gene match. Germline CDR1 is SGDLS and CDR2 is YYNGEE. The CDR3 is 16 amino acids.

This clone was counted once. The chain couples TRBV27 to TRBJ1-2; D is perhaps TRBD1 (6 bases). Germline values: CDR1 MNHEY, CDR2 SMNVEV (reference sequence). The V gene lost 10 bases and the J gene lost 3 bases, with 12 bases spanning the gap. This CDR3 region has 12 residues. The CDR3 here is CATRGGYYGYTF. For the CDR3, the DNA is TGTGCCACCCGGGGGGGCTACTATGGCTACACCTTC.

The V gene is TRBV7-9, the J gene TRBJ2-2, with D unresolved. The CDR3 totals 13 residues. Germline V gene lookup returns CDR1 SEHNR and CDR2 FQNEAQ (reference sequence). The V end was cut by 8 bases, the J end by 2 bases, with 9 bases between. The DNA of the CDR3 is TGTGCCAGCTCCCAGTACAACACCGGGGAGCTGTTTTTT. This encodes CASSQYNTGELFF.

The rearrangement joins TRBV25-1 to TRBJ1-2, with 7 bases lining up with TRBD1. Germline CDR1 reads MGHDK; CDR2 reads SYGVNS. The CDR3 loop spans 15 amino acids. The V gene end was trimmed by 4 bases and the J gene end by 2 bases; junction bases not matched to a gene: 7. CDR3 coding DNA: TGTGCCAGCAGTGGAGCGACAGGGCGGAACTATGGCTACACCTTC. The encoded protein is CASSGATGRNYGYTF.

V is TRBV5-1 and J is TRBJ1-1; unclear D gene. Looked up from germline, CDR1 is SGHRS and CDR2 is YFSETQ. Trimming pared 4 bases from V and 1 base from J, leaving 8 bases between. The CDR3 has 13 residues. CDR3 sequence reads: CASSHKANTEAFF. CDR3 sequence (DNA): TGCGCCAGCAGCCATAAAGCGAACACTGAAGCTTTCTTT.

The CDR3 DNA is TGTGCCAGCAGTTACGCCCCCGGGTTCACTGAAGCTTTCTTT. Amino acid sequence: CASSYAPGFTEAFF. The V gene is TRBV27, the J gene TRBJ1-1; no clear D gene. This CDR3 has 14 amino acids. Germline V gives CDR1 MNHEY, CDR2 SMNVEV (reference sequence). The V gene lost 4 bases and the J gene lost 4 bases, with 13 bases spanning the gap.

This chain uses TRBV5-4 with TRBJ2-3; 10 positions match TRBD2. This CDR3 region has 14 residues. J was trimmed by 4 bases and V by 7 bases; bases with no gene match: 6. Germline lookup yields CDR1 SGHNT and CDR2 YYREEE (reference sequence). CDR3 in amino acids: CASVRAGGADTQYF. CDR3 nucleotides: TGTGCCAGCGTCCGAGCGGGAGGGGCAGATACGCAGTATTTT.